This record concerns one TCR beta chain sequence. Primers for the PCR totalled 60 Vbeta and 13 Jbeta. The assay was immunoSEQ multiplex PCR, and TCRdb's table has in-frame clones only and misses some. The data contain more than 110,000 clones, 70% to 85% of them singletons. This record comes from a study of cytomegalovirus exposure and HLA in healthy donors. CDR1 and CDR2 from the germline V gene are LNHDA and SQIVND (reference sequence). J gave up 4 bases and V 4 bases, and 10 bases lay outside the gene matches. This CDR3 region has 15 residues. The source is a man aged 30 to 45 in good health and CMV-seropositive. V is TRBV19 and J is TRBJ2-7; TRBD2 matches at 7 bases. Sequencing input: PBMCs. DNA of the CDR3: TGTGCCAGTAGTACGTACGCGGGGGAGGGGTACGAGCAGTACTTC. Residues: CASSTYAGEGYEQYF.